Below are 28 T cell receptor beta chains sequenced from a single sample in a study of control samples from healthy donors and cancer patients. Sequencing used immunoSEQ multiplex PCR; TCRdb keeps in-frame clones, though not all of them. The table lists about 75,000 clones, about 93% of them singletons. Sequencing input: blood. All receptors derive from a woman between 40 and 50 years old in good health.

CDR3 bases: TGTGCCAGCAGCTTAGGGACTAGCGGGGTAAACATTCAGTACTTC. Its protein is CASSLGTSGVNIQYF. This rearrangement joins TRBV7-6 to TRBJ2-4, with 12 bases that match TRBD2. V gave up 1 base and J gave up 6 bases; unmatched junction bases: 1. This CDR3 has 15 residues. Germline V CDR1 and CDR2: SGHVS, FNYEAQ. The full variable domain, rest sourced from reference TRBV7-6 and TRBJ2-4, is GAGVSQSPRYKVTKRGQDVALRCDPISGHVSLYWYRQALGQGPEFLTYFNYEAQQDKSGLPNDRFSAERPEGSISTLTIQRTEQRDSAMYRCASSLGTSGVNIQYFGAGTRLSVL.

This chain uses TRBV2 with TRBJ2-7, with 10 bases identical to TRBD1. V was pared by 6 bases and J by 3 bases, with 5 bases of the junction left unmatched. Germline CDR1 SNHLY, CDR2 FYNNEI. The CDR3 is 14 amino acids. The CDR3 sequence is CASRRQGAFYEQYF. In DNA form, the CDR3 reads TGTGCCAGCAGGAGACAGGGGGCGTTCTACGAGCAGTACTTC.

J is TRBJ2-7 and V is TRBV7-2, with 7 bases lining up with TRBD2. This CDR3 has 15 residues. V lost 3 bases to trimming and J lost 6 bases; unmatched junction nucleotides: 11. The germline V gene encodes CDR1 SGHTA and CDR2 FQGNSA. This CDR3 is CASSFAGGSYREQYF. CDR3 DNA: TGTGCCAGCAGCTTCGCCGGCGGGAGTTACCGCGAGCAGTACTTC.

This clone was observed a few times. The chain is built from TRBV29-1 and TRBJ1-2; D unresolved. Germline V gene data show CDR1 as SQVTM and CDR2 as ANQGSEA. V gave up 6 bases and J gave up 7 bases, with 15 bases separating them. This CDR3 contains 12 residues. This CDR3 reads CSVLQAEGGYTF. The CDR3 DNA is TGCAGCGTCCTCCAGGCGGAGGGTGGCTACACCTTC.

Points on this clone: This sample also contains other DNA sequences that code for the same CDR3. This sequence joins TRBV12-3 or TRBV12-4 and TRBJ1-2; D not certain. CDR3 length: 11 amino acids. V lost 1 base and J 4 bases, leaving 1 base between the germline ends. The CDR3 nucleotides are TGTGCCAGCAGTTTAGGCTATGGCTACACCTTC. It codes for CASSLGYGYTF.

The count of this clone is one. This chain links TRBV6-5 with TRBJ2-2, with D unresolved. Trimming cost V 2 bases and J 2 bases, with 0 bases left between them. Per germline, CDR1 MNHEY and CDR2 SVGAGI. The CDR3 has 12 residues. The CDR3 nucleotides read TGTGCCAGCAGTTACAACACCGGGGAGCTGTTTTTT. Encoded protein: CASSYNTGELFF.

CDR3 sequence reads: CASSSKYPGTPYGYTF. CDR3 DNA sequence: TGTGCCAGCAGCTCGAAATACCCCGGGACCCCCTATGGCTACACCTTC. The V gene is TRBV5-4, the J gene TRBJ1-2; TRBD1 is a possible D gene (5 bases). CDR1 and CDR2 from the germline V gene are SGHNT and YYREEE (reference sequence). V lost 3 bases, J lost 4 bases, and 19 bases lay in between. The CDR3 consists of 16 residues.

The rearrangement joins TRBV9 to TRBJ1-6; 7 nucleotides match TRBD1. This CDR3 spans 16 amino acids. Unmatched junction bases numbered 12, after V lost 3 bases and J lost 9 bases. Germline CDR1 is SGDLS and CDR2 is YYNGEE. CDR3 coding DNA: TGTGCCAGCAGCGCGATAGACAGGGTACATCCTTCACCCCTCCACTTT. Translation gives CASSAIDRVHPSPLHF.

The chain recombines TRBV28 with TRBJ2-3; D unresolved. The CDR3 has 13 amino acids. Trimming shortened V by 2 bases and J by 6 bases, and 9 bases separated the two germline ends. Germline V gene data show CDR1 as MDHEN and CDR2 as SYDVKM. CDR3 amino acids: CASSLPEMDTQYF. CDR3 nucleotide sequence: TGTGCCAGCAGTTTACCAGAGATGGATACGCAGTATTTT.

V and J are TRBV10-3 and TRBJ1-2; D ambiguous. CDR3 length: 13 residues. Trimming stripped 0 bases from V and 5 bases from J, with 7 bases between. Germline values: CDR1 ENHRY, CDR2 SYGVKD. CDR3 sequence reads: CAISESASYGYTF. The CDR3 nucleotides are TGTGCCATCAGTGAGTCCGCCTCTTATGGCTACACCTTC.

The rearrangement links TRBV29-1 to TRBJ2-1; 7 positions agree with TRBD2. Germline CDR1 and CDR2: SQVTM and ANQGSEA. With V trimmed by 6 bases and J by 3 bases, 11 bases remained unmatched. The CDR3 extends over 15 amino acids. The CDR3 region has the DNA TGCAGCGTAGTTAGTGGGAGGGCCCTCTACAATGAGCAGTTCTTC. Translated: CSVVSGRALYNEQFF.

The chain links TRBV11-2 to TRBJ2-5; no clear D gene. This CDR3 has 17 amino acids. V was pared by 1 base and J by 1 base, with 16 bases between. Germline assignment: CDR1 SGHAT and CDR2 FQNNGV. For the CDR3, the DNA is TGTGCCAGCAGCTTAGTAGGGTCCTTGGAGTCCCAAGAGACCCAGTACTTC. This sequence encodes CASSLVGSLESQETQYF.

V usage is TRBV9 and J usage is TRBJ1-2; D is possibly TRBD1 (5 bases). This CDR3 is 15 amino acids long. V lost 2 bases to trimming and J lost 2 bases, with 13 bases between them. Germline CDR1 and CDR2: SGDLS and YYNGEE. The CDR3 DNA is TGTGCCAGCAGCGTTTTTGGGGCCCAAAACTATGGCTACACCTTC. Protein: CASSVFGAQNYGYTF.

The chain carries TRBV7-2 and TRBJ2-7; no firm D call. This CDR3 spans 14 amino acids. The ends were cut back, 5 bases at V and 0 bases at J, with 11 bases in the middle. Germline V lookup: CDR1 SGHTA, CDR2 FQGNSA. CDR3 in DNA: TGTGCCAGCAGCGATACGACTCACTCCTACGAGCAGTACTTC. Translating it yields CASSDTTHSYEQYF.

The chain is built from TRBV12-5 and TRBJ2-2, with 10 bases that match TRBD2. This CDR3 spans 17 amino acids. Germline CDR1 reads LGHNT; CDR2 reads FRNRAP. V lost 2 bases and J lost 7; bases outside the gene matches: 10. The CDR3 protein is CASGLSWLAGVIGELFF. CDR3 nucleotide sequence: TGTGCTAGTGGTTTGAGTTGGCTAGCGGGAGTAATCGGGGAGCTGTTTTTT.

The chain links TRBV18 to TRBJ2-2; 9 bases map to TRBD2. The CDR3 spans 16 residues. With V trimmed by 0 bases and J by 6 bases, 5 bases remained unmatched. The germline gives CDR1 KGHSH, CDR2 LQKENI. CDR3 DNA: TGTGCCAGCTCACCACCGGCTAGCGGGATTGCCGGGGAGCTGTTTTTT. Translation: CASSPPASGIAGELFF.

This chain links TRBV6-5 with TRBJ2-5, with TRBD1 identical over 7 bases. The trim removed 7 bases at V and 2 bases at J, leaving 7 bases unmatched. This CDR3 region has 14 residues. Germline CDR1 MNHEY, CDR2 SVGAGI. The CDR3 coding sequence is TGTGCCAGCACCTCAGGGGGAGCTCAAGAGACCCAGTACTTC. Protein: CASTSGGAQETQYF.

The chain uses TRBV10-3 and TRBJ1-2; 10 nucleotides match TRBD1. The germline V gene encodes CDR1 ENHRY and CDR2 SYGVKD. V dropped 8 bases and J dropped 5; count of bases not matched to a gene: 8. The CDR3 runs 14 residues. In DNA form, the CDR3 reads TGTGCCATCCCGGAAGGGACAGGGGAATATGGCTACACCTTC. This sequence encodes CAIPEGTGEYGYTF.

The V gene is TRBV19, the J gene TRBJ1-2; D gene uncertain. CDR3 size: 11 residues. The V end was cut by 7 bases, the J end by 3 bases, with 6 bases between. Germline CDR1 LNHDA, CDR2 SQIVND (reference sequence). CDR3 in DNA: TGTGCCAGTACCTCTTACTATGGCTACACCTTC. Amino acids: CASTSYYGYTF.

The J gene is TRBJ1-1, the V gene TRBV29-1; tentatively, D is TRBD1 (6 bases). Trimming pared 7 bases from V and 4 bases from J, leaving 25 bases between. This CDR3 contains 16 residues. Per the germline V gene, CDR1 is SQVTM and CDR2 is ANQGSEA. As DNA, the CDR3 is TGCAGCGCCGAGAAGGGGGGGGGCTATCGTGGCACTGAAGCTTTCTTT. Translating gives CSAEKGGGYRGTEAFF. Together with reference TRBV29-1 and TRBJ1-1, the CDR3 gives the full variable domain: SAVISQKPSRDICQRGTSLTIQCQVDSQVTMMFWYRQQPGQSLTLIATANQGSEATYESGFVIDKFPISRPNLTFSTLTVSNMSPEDSSIYLCSAEKGGGYRGTEAFFGQGTRLTVV.

The CDR3 reads CATSDPYNEQFF. CDR3 sequence (DNA): TGTGCCACCAGTGATCCATACAATGAGCAGTTCTTC. The chain couples TRBV24-1 to TRBJ2-1; D ambiguous. Trimming stripped 3 bases from V and 4 bases from J, with 3 bases between. This CDR3 is built from 12 residues. Looked up from germline, CDR1 is KGHDR and CDR2 is SFDVKD.

V is TRBV12-3 or TRBV12-4 and J is TRBJ2-5; possibly TRBD2 for D (5 bases). V was trimmed by 7 bases and J by 3 bases, leaving 12 bases between them. This CDR3 region has 13 residues. In DNA form, the CDR3 reads TGTGCCAGCACCTTAGGGAGAGAAGAGACCCAGTACTTC. Protein product: CASTLGREETQYF.

The CDR3 loop reads CASRESGVVGYNSPLHF. As DNA, the CDR3 is TGTGCCAGCAGGGAATCGGGGGTTGTAGGCTATAATTCACCCCTCCACTTT. The rearrangement joins TRBV2 to TRBJ1-6; possibly TRBD1 for D (5 bases). V was shortened by 6 bases and J by 3 bases, with 18 bases between the two germline ends. CDR3 size: 17 residues. CDR1 and CDR2 (germline): SNHLY, FYNNEI.

The chain carries TRBV11-1 and TRBJ2-7; no clear D gene. Germline values: CDR1 SGHAT, CDR2 FQDESV (reference sequence). The V end was cut by 2 bases, the J end by 4 bases, with 18 bases between. The CDR3 has 16 residues. The CDR3 region is CASSLTTHKAIYEQYF. CDR3 DNA sequence: TGTGCCAGCAGCTTAACCACGCATAAGGCCATTTACGAGCAGTACTTC.

This chain connects TRBV15 to TRBJ2-3; D may be TRBD1 (5 bases). Germline CDR1 and CDR2: LNHNV and YYDKDF (reference sequence). The ends were cut back, 3 bases at V and 2 bases at J, with 9 bases in the middle. This CDR3 has 14 amino acids. Here the CDR3 reads CATSRDTFTDTQYF. CDR3 DNA: TGTGCCACCAGCAGGGACACCTTCACAGATACGCAGTATTTT.

The chain has TRBV18 and TRBJ1-2; 8 nucleotides line up with TRBD1. The junction had 7 bases not matched to a gene; V was cut back by 3 bases and J by 1 base. Germline CDR1 is KGHSH and CDR2 is LQKENI. The CDR3 is 16 residues long. The CDR3 sequence is CASSPEDRVFNYGYTF. CDR3 bases: TGTGCCAGCTCACCTGAGGACAGGGTCTTTAACTATGGCTACACCTTC.

The V and J genes are TRBV7-9 and TRBJ2-3, with 8 bases that match TRBD1. J gave up 1 base and V 4 bases, and 1 base lay outside the gene matches. CDR3 size: 14 residues. The germline V gene encodes CDR1 SEHNR and CDR2 FQNEAQ (reference sequence). CDR3 sequence: CASSSDRGTDTQYF. The CDR3, as DNA: TGTGCCAGCAGCTCGGACAGGGGCACAGATACGCAGTATTTT. Supplemented by reference TRBV7-9 and TRBJ2-3, the full variable domain reads DTGVSQNPRHKITKRGQNVTFRCDPISEHNRLYWYRQTLGQGPEFLTYFQNEAQLEKSRLLSDRFSAERPKGSFSTLEIQRTEQGDSAMYLCASSSDRGTDTQYFGPGTRLTVL.

The CDR3 protein is CASSNRENEQFF. The CDR3 DNA follows: TGTGCCAGCAGCAACAGGGAGAATGAGCAGTTCTTC. V and J are TRBV7-9 and TRBJ2-1; D is perhaps TRBD1 (6 bases). Germline V gives CDR1 SEHNR, CDR2 FQNEAQ (reference sequence). The CDR3 is 12 amino acids. V dropped 5 bases and J dropped 7 bases, with 9 bases sitting between them.